The 32 T cell receptor beta chains below all came from one sample that was sequenced in a study of shared clonotypes between healthy human individuals. The repertoire was sequenced with immunoSEQ multiplex PCR; TCRdb's copy has only in-frame clones and lacks some. The repertoire holds approximately 2,000,000 clones, with around 95% as singletons. Naivety among CD8 cells was defined by CD45RO negativity and positive CCR7 selection, thereby excluding terminally differentiated effector memory CD45RA+ cells. The source material was naive CD8+ T cells from PBMCs. Receptors were obtained from a young man in good health. Some clones in this sample may be carry-over from other donors' samples.

The chain uses TRBV9 and TRBJ2-7, with no clear D. V was pared by 0 bases and J by 7 bases, with 17 bases between. Germline CDR1 and CDR2: SGDLS and YYNGEE. This CDR3 has 15 residues. The CDR3 loop reads CASSVDGGSTREQYF. In DNA, the CDR3 is TGTGCCAGCAGCGTAGACGGTGGGTCTACGAGGGAGCAGTACTTC.

Notes on this clone: This specimen includes other DNA sequences encoding the same CDR3. The chain couples TRBV27 to TRBJ1-5; D is unclear. Looked up from germline, CDR1 is MNHEY and CDR2 is SMNVEV (reference sequence). V was clipped by 4 bases and J by 1 base, with 8 bases between them. The CDR3 contains 14 residues. The CDR3 is CASSSVGSNQPQHF. DNA of the CDR3: TGTGCCAGCAGTTCCGTCGGAAGCAATCAGCCCCAGCATTTT.

V gene TRBV5-6 combines with J gene TRBJ2-5; TRBD2 aligns across 9 bases. The CDR3 is made up of 14 amino acids. V gave up 4 bases and J gave up 2 bases; unmatched junction bases: 3. The germline V gene has CDR1 SGHDT and CDR2 YYEEEE. The CDR3 sequence is CASSQTSGQETQYF. The CDR3 DNA is TGTGCCAGCAGCCAGACTAGCGGTCAAGAGACCCAGTACTTC.

Only a few counts were recorded for this clone. This chain uses TRBV6-5 with TRBJ1-2, with a weak D call TRBD1 (5 bases). Germline loops: CDR1 MNHEY, CDR2 SVGAGI. This CDR3 comprises 13 residues. Trimming cost V 0 bases and J 9 bases, with 11 bases left between them. The CDR3 loop is CASSYSGGASYTF. The DNA of the CDR3 is TGTGCCAGCAGTTACTCGGGAGGGGCAAGCTACACCTTC.

V is TRBV9 and J is TRBJ2-1; D gene uncertain. The CDR3 is 13 amino acids. Trimming removed 1 base from V and 6 bases from J, with 8 bases in between. Germline V gives CDR1 SGDLS, CDR2 YYNGEE. The CDR3 DNA reads as TGTGCCAGCAGCGTAAACCTAGGCAATGAGCAGTTCTTC. The encoded protein is CASSVNLGNEQFF.

The V and J genes are TRBV5-1 and TRBJ2-7; 8 bases match TRBD2. The V gene end was trimmed by 3 bases and the J gene end by 3 bases; junction bases not matched to a gene: 8. Germline CDR1 reads SGHRS; CDR2 reads YFSETQ. The CDR3 consists of 15 residues. The CDR3 DNA sequence: TGCGCCAGCAGCTGGGGTTCGGGAGGGATCTACGAGCAGTACTTC. Encoded protein: CASSWGSGGIYEQYF. Full variable domain (remainder filled in from reference TRBV5-1 and TRBJ2-7): KAGVTQTPRYLIKTRGQQVTLSCSPISGHRSVSWYQQTPGQGLQFLFEYFSETQRNKGNFPGRFSGRQFSNSRSEMNVSTLELGDSALYLCASSWGSGGIYEQYFGPGTRLTVT.

The chain carries TRBV27 and TRBJ1-6; D is ambiguous. This CDR3 comprises 15 residues. Trimming shortened V by 5 bases and J by 0 bases, and 8 bases separated the two germline ends. Germline V gene data show CDR1 as MNHEY and CDR2 as SMNVEV (reference sequence). The CDR3 region is CASSPFSSYNSPLHF. The CDR3 nucleotides are TGTGCCAGCAGTCCGTTTAGCTCCTATAATTCACCCCTCCACTTT.

The rearrangement joins TRBV11-2 to TRBJ1-6; 9 bases fit TRBD1. Trimming cost V 4 bases and J 8 bases; bases outside gene matches: 9. The CDR3 spans 16 residues. Germline assignment: CDR1 SGHAT and CDR2 FQNNGV. As DNA, the CDR3 is TGTGCCAGCAGCTCATTCGCCCGGGACAGGGATTCACCCCTCCACTTT. Protein sequence: CASSSFARDRDSPLHF.

The chain carries TRBV10-3 and TRBJ1-3; TRBD1 might be the D (5 bases). Germline CDR1 ENHRY, CDR2 SYGVKD. CDR3 size: 19 residues. Trimming left V 2 bases short and J 1 base short, with 21 bases between. CDR3 protein: CAISEKRLSTGGSGNTIYF. The CDR3 DNA sequence: TGTGCCATCAGTGAGAAAAGGCTGTCGACTGGGGGATCTGGAAACACCATATATTTT.

The rearrangement uses TRBV30 and TRBJ2-2; D unresolved. Trimming cost V 1 base and J 6 bases, with 6 bases left between them. Germline V gene sequence: CDR1 GTSNPN, CDR2 SVGIG (reference sequence). The CDR3 has 12 amino acids. In DNA, the CDR3 is TGTGCCTGGAGTGGGTTGGCCGGGGAGCTGTTTTTT. This codes for CAWSGLAGELFF.

The chain uses TRBV10-3 and TRBJ2-3; 10 nucleotides line up with TRBD2. The germline V gene encodes CDR1 ENHRY and CDR2 SYGVKD. The CDR3 consists of 17 residues. V lost 0 bases and J lost 4; bases outside the gene matches: 7. CDR3 residues: CAISESFASGSSDTQYF. The CDR3 nucleotides are TGTGCCATCAGTGAGTCGTTTGCTAGCGGGAGTTCAGATACGCAGTATTTT.

The CDR3 here is CASSFDGATDTQYF. CDR3 sequence (DNA): TGTGCCAGCAGTTTCGATGGGGCGACAGATACGCAGTATTTT. The chain recombines TRBV28 with TRBJ2-3, with D possibly matching TRBD1 (5 bases). Trimming removed 3 bases at V and 3 bases at J, with 10 bases between. CDR1 is MDHEN, CDR2 SYDVKM, per germline. The CDR3 consists of 14 residues.

This sequence joins TRBV27 and TRBJ2-5; either TRBD1 or TRBD2 may fit D (5 bases each). CDR3 length: 17 amino acids. The germline gives CDR1 MNHEY, CDR2 SMNVEV (reference sequence). V lost 5 bases to trimming and J lost 3 bases, with 22 bases between them. The CDR3 here is CASSLRTYSGAKETQYF. The CDR3 region has the DNA TGTGCCAGCAGTCTCCGGACTTACTCCGGGGCCAAAGAGACCCAGTACTTC.

The chain joins TRBV29-1 to TRBJ2-3, with TRBD2 as a possible D gene (6 bases). The germline gives CDR1 SQVTM, CDR2 ANQGSEA. Trimming removed 7 bases at V and 0 bases at J, with 11 bases between. The CDR3 extends over 13 amino acids. The CDR3 DNA is TGCAGCGCACTAGCTGATAGCACAGATACGCAGTATTTT. Amino acid sequence: CSALADSTDTQYF.

The V call is TRBV6-5, the J call TRBJ2-7; 9 positions match TRBD1. Germline values: CDR1 MNHEY, CDR2 SVGAGI. Trimming at V came to 6 bases and at J to 5 bases, leaving 5 bases not matched to a gene. This CDR3 has 13 amino acids. The DNA of the CDR3 is TGTGCCAGCAGCGACCGGGACAGGGACGAGCAGTACTTC. Protein sequence: CASSDRDRDEQYF.

The genes are TRBV28 and TRBJ2-4; D is ambiguous. Germline CDR1 MDHEN, CDR2 SYDVKM. The V and J ends lost 3 bases and 5 bases respectively, with 14 bases between them. The CDR3 is 15 amino acids. This CDR3 reads CASSLPAAFQNIQYF. In DNA, the CDR3 is TGTGCCAGCAGTTTGCCCGCTGCATTCCAAAACATTCAGTACTTC.

This chain links TRBV7-9 with TRBJ2-2; 13 bases are shared with TRBD2. Germline V CDR1 and CDR2: SEHNR, FQNEAQ (reference sequence). CDR3 size: 18 residues. J gave up 0 bases and V 5 bases, and 6 bases lay outside the gene matches. CDR3 nucleotides: TGTGCCAGCAGCGGGCCGGGACTAGCGGGGCCGAACACCGGGGAGCTGTTTTTT. It translates to CASSGPGLAGPNTGELFF.

The J gene is TRBJ2-7, the V gene TRBV10-3; tentative D call: TRBD2 (6 bases). Trimming left V 6 bases short and J 1 base short, with 13 bases between. The CDR3 has 14 amino acids. Germline values: CDR1 ENHRY, CDR2 SYGVKD. This chain's CDR3 is CAIRAPGESYEQYF. The CDR3, as DNA: TGTGCCATCAGGGCCCCGGGGGAGTCCTACGAGCAGTACTTC.

Concerning this clone itself: Other DNA variants within this sample encode the same CDR3. This chain joins TRBV27 and TRBJ2-7; D not resolved. Germline CDR1 MNHEY, CDR2 SMNVEV (reference sequence). The CDR3 runs 13 residues. V was cut by 3 bases and J by 2 bases, with 8 bases left in between. For the CDR3, the DNA is TGTGCCAGCAGTTTCCAGGCTACCTACGAGCAGTACTTC. It codes for CASSFQATYEQYF.

The CDR3 is CATPATSAGANVLTF. CDR3 sequence (DNA): TGTGCCACCCCAGCCACTAGCGCTGGGGCCAACGTCCTGACTTTC. The chain has TRBV7-8 and TRBJ2-6, with TRBD2 matching over 7 bases. The CDR3 consists of 15 residues. CDR1 and CDR2 from the germline V gene are SGHVS and FQNEAQ. J was trimmed by 2 bases and V by 10 bases; bases with no gene match: 8.

The V call is TRBV11-2, the J call TRBJ2-1; either TRBD1 or TRBD2 may fit D (5 bases each). The germline V and J ends were trimmed by 3 bases and 3 bases, with 21 bases remaining between them. The CDR3 runs to 18 residues. The V gene's germline CDR1 is SGHAT and CDR2 FQNNGV. The DNA for the CDR3 is TGTGCCAGCAGCTTGGGTTCTGCTGCCGGGGACCGCTACAATGAGCAGTTCTTC. It codes for CASSLGSAAGDRYNEQFF.

The genes are TRBV7-6 and TRBJ2-7; 9 bases map to TRBD2. The CDR3 has 12 residues. Trimming removed 8 bases from V and 4 bases from J; junction bases left unmatched: 3. Per germline, CDR1 SGHVS and CDR2 FNYEAQ. CDR3 loop: CASVAGDYEQYF. CDR3 DNA sequence: TGTGCCAGCGTAGCGGGAGATTACGAGCAGTACTTC. Full variable domain (outside the CDR3, taken from reference TRBV7-6 and TRBJ2-7): GAGVSQSPRYKVTKRGQDVALRCDPISGHVSLYWYRQALGQGPEFLTYFNYEAQQDKSGLPNDRFSAERPEGSISTLTIQRTEQRDSAMYRCASVAGDYEQYFGPGTRLTVT.

This chain connects TRBV4-3 to TRBJ2-1, with D perhaps assigned TRBD1 or TRBD2 (6 bases each). Germline CDR1 reads LGHNA; CDR2 reads YSLEER. The CDR3 has 17 amino acids. The ends were cut back, 0 bases at V and 6 bases at J, with 18 bases in the middle. The CDR3 spells CASSQDWRGSTGNEQFF. In DNA form, the CDR3 reads TGCGCCAGCAGCCAAGATTGGAGGGGGTCAACGGGCAATGAGCAGTTCTTC.

The V call is TRBV4-3, the J call TRBJ1-5, with 7 bases fitting TRBD1. V lost 0 bases to trimming and J lost 7 bases; unmatched junction nucleotides: 3. Germline assignment: CDR1 LGHNA and CDR2 YSLEER. CDR3 length: 14 residues. DNA for the CDR3: TGCGCCAGCAGCCAAGAGACAGGGTGGCAGCCCCAGCATTTT. The encoded protein is CASSQETGWQPQHF.

The chain joins TRBV11-2 to TRBJ1-2; no definite D call. V was cut by 3 bases and J by 6 bases, with 20 bases left in between. The germline V gene encodes CDR1 SGHAT and CDR2 FQNNGV. The CDR3 is made up of 16 amino acids. In DNA, the CDR3 is TGTGCCAGCAGCTTCGTTGTACATCGTCCGACGGATGGCTACACCTTC. It yields the protein CASSFVVHRPTDGYTF.

As to this clone: In the same sample, other DNA sequences code for this CDR3. The rearrangement joins TRBV14 to TRBJ2-2; D not certain. The V gene lost 4 bases and the J gene lost 1 base, with 4 bases spanning the gap. This CDR3 region has 13 residues. In germline, CDR1 is SGHDN, CDR2 FVKESK. CDR3 protein: CASSLLNTGELFF. CDR3 sequence (DNA): TGTGCCAGCAGCCTTCTGAACACCGGGGAGCTGTTTTTT. Full variable domain (rest looked up from reference TRBV14 and TRBJ2-2): EAGVTQFPSHSVIEKGQTVTLRCDPISGHDNLYWYRRVMGKEIKFLLHFVKESKQDESGMPNNRFLAERTGGTYSTLKVQPAELEDSGVYFCASSLLNTGELFFGEGSRLTVL.

J is TRBJ2-1 and V is TRBV2, with 8 positions matching TRBD2. CDR3 length equals 18 residues. Germline CDR1 and CDR2: SNHLY and FYNNEI. V was clipped by 2 bases and J by 0 bases; unmatched bases: 9. CDR3 in DNA: TGTGCCAGCAGTGAATTAGCGGGGCAGGAGAGCTCCTACAATGAGCAGTTCTTC. It encodes CASSELAGQESSYNEQFF.

This clone was counted a few times. The chain employs TRBV19 and TRBJ1-5; 9 bases are a match to TRBD1. V was clipped by 11 bases and J by 5 bases; unmatched bases: 4. Germline CDR1 reads LNHDA; CDR2 reads SQIVND (reference sequence). The CDR3 has 12 amino acids. In DNA, the CDR3 is TGTGCCGCGGGACAGGGACATCAGCCCCAGCATTTT. Protein: CAAGQGHQPQHF.

This chain links TRBV5-6 with TRBJ1-1; D remains ambiguous. In germline, CDR1 is SGHDT, CDR2 YYEEEE. The germline V and J ends were trimmed by 0 bases and 3 bases, with 6 bases remaining between them. The CDR3 is made up of 13 amino acids. DNA for the CDR3: TGTGCCAGCAGCTTGGTTGATGACACTGAAGCTTTCTTT. This codes for CASSLVDDTEAFF.

The chain employs TRBV5-8 and TRBJ2-7; D not certain. Germline CDR1 is SGHTS and CDR2 is YDEGEE. V was pared by 5 bases and J by 0 bases, with 12 bases between. The CDR3 is 14 amino acids. The CDR3 nucleotides read TGTGCCAGCAGTGGCCGCGGTAGCTCCTACGAGCAGTACTTC. Translation gives CASSGRGSSYEQYF.

This rearrangement joins TRBV28 to TRBJ2-7; 9 nucleotides match TRBD1. Germline V gives CDR1 MDHEN, CDR2 SYDVKM. The J segment lost 3 bases and the V segment lost 6 bases, leaving 3 bases of the junction unmatched. The CDR3 consists of 13 residues. The DNA of the CDR3 is TGTGCCAGCAGAGACAGGGGGTTCTACGAGCAGTACTTC. This encodes CASRDRGFYEQYF.

The chain employs TRBV11-2 and TRBJ2-2; 10 bases agree with TRBD1. CDR1 SGHAT and CDR2 FQNNGV come from the germline V gene. CDR3 length: 15 amino acids. J lost 4 bases, V lost 5 bases, and 4 bases had no gene match. As DNA, the CDR3 is TGTGCCAGCAGCCTCCGGGACAGGGGCACCGGGGAGCTGTTTTTT. As protein: CASSLRDRGTGELFF.